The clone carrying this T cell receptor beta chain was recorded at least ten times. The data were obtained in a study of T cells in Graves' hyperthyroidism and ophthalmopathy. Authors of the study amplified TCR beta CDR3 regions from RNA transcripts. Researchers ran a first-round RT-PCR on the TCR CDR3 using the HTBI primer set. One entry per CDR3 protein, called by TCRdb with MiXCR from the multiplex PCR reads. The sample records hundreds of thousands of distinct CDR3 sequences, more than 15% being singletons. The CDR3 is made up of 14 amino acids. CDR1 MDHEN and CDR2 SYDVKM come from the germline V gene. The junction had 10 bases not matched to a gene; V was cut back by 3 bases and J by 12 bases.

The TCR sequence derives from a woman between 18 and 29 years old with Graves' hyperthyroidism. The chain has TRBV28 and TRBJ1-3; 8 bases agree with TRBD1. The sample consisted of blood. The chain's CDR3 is CASSFGDRGRGIYF. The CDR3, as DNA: TGTGCCAGCAGTTTTGGAGACAGGGGCCGGGGCATATATTTT.